The rows below give T cell receptor beta chains drawn from one sample of a study of blood T cell repertoires in COVID-19. Assay: immunoSEQ multiplex PCR; the TCRdb copy retains only in-frame clones and omits some. Among roughly 170,000 clones listed, about four fifths were seen once. Sequenced material: PBMCs or T cells enriched from blood (not recorded which). All receptors come from a man aged 50 to 59 who had recovered from COVID-19. Each CDR3 is given with its conserved first and last residue. The D gene is left open where the match is weak. Some rows have no size entry. The others give once, few or many, or a class for an expanded clone.

CDR3 DNA	CDR3 protein	D gene	J gene	V gene	clone size
TGTGCCAGTAGTCCTTTACAGGGAACCAAAAACATTCAGTACTTC	CASSPLQGTKNIQYF	-	TRBJ2-4	TRBV19	-
TGCAGCACCCGGACACACCACACTGAAGCTTTCTTT	CSTRTHHTEAFF	-	TRBJ1-1	TRBV29-1	once
TGTGCCAGCAGTCCCCTGACAAACTTCATGAACACTGAAGCTTTCTTT	CASSPLTNFMNTEAFF	-	TRBJ1-1	TRBV28	few
TGTGCCAGCAGCCACAGGGGGAAGTCCTACGAGCAGTACTTC	CASSHRGKSYEQYF	TRBD1	TRBJ2-7	TRBV27	few
TGCGCCAGCAGCCTGCATTCGAGCCGGGACAAGGACTACGAGCAGTACTTC	CASSLHSSRDKDYEQYF	-	TRBJ2-7	TRBV5-1	-
TGTGCCACCAGCAGAGGTCACCCCCCAGCGGATACGCAGTATTTT	CATSRGHPPADTQYF	-	TRBJ2-3	TRBV15	-
TGTGCCAGCAGTTCCGGGACAGCTACCGGGGAGCTGTTTTTT	CASSSGTATGELFF	TRBD1	TRBJ2-2	TRBV27	few
TGTGCCAGCAGTCCCCGACAGGGGTATGGCTACACCTTC	CASSPRQGYGYTF	TRBD1	TRBJ1-2	TRBV27	-
TGTGCCAGCAGTTGGGACAGGGAGGACACTGAAGCTTTCTTT	CASSWDREDTEAFF	TRBD1	TRBJ1-1	TRBV6-5	-
TGTGCCAGCTCTCCCGGGACAGGGGCAGGGAATGAGCAGTTCTTC	CASSPGTGAGNEQFF	TRBD1	TRBJ2-1	TRBV18	-
TGTGCCAGCAGCGCACCCAACGGACAGGGGAACTCCTATAATTCACCCCTCCACTTT	CASSAPNGQGNSYNSPLHF	TRBD1	TRBJ1-6	TRBV2	-
TGTGCCAGCAGGCTGACTGCTAACTATGGCTACACCTTC	CASRLTANYGYTF	-	TRBJ1-2	TRBV28	few
TGTGCCTGGGCAAGCTTCTACTACACCTTC	CAWASFYYTF	-	TRBJ1-2	TRBV30	-
TGCGCCAGCAGCCTCACCGTGGGGGGGAACTCTGGAAACACCATATATTTT	CASSLTVGGNSGNTIYF	-	TRBJ1-3	TRBV4-3	-
TGTGCCAGCAGCTCGACAGGGCCGGGGAGTGGCTACACCTTC	CASSSTGPGSGYTF	TRBD1	TRBJ1-2	TRBV7-9	-
TGTGCCAGTAGTCTCTCAGTTTATCAGCCCCAGCATTTT	CASSLSVYQPQHF	-	TRBJ1-5	TRBV19	few
TGCGCCAGCTCCCCTGGGGCAGAACATTACGAGCAGTACTTC	CASSPGAEHYEQYF	-	TRBJ2-7	TRBV5-1	-
TGTGCCAGCAGCTCCCCAGTAGACTTTAGGGGGAACTATGGCTACACCTTC	CASSSPVDFRGNYGYTF	-	TRBJ1-2	TRBV7-9	-
TGTGCCAGCACCCCCCCCAGGGGAGGAAACACCATATATTTT	CASTPPRGGNTIYF	-	TRBJ1-3	TRBV2	few
TGTGCCACCAGCGATTCAGGAGGCGGGGCCCGCACAGATACGCAGTATTTT	CATSDSGGGARTDTQYF	-	TRBJ2-3	TRBV24-1	-
TGTGCCAGCAGCTTAGAATCTGGGGGGTCCTACGAGCAGTACTTC	CASSLESGGSYEQYF	-	TRBJ2-7	TRBV11-1	-
TGTGCCAGCATTCTATGGCTAGCTGGTGAGCAGTTCTTC	CASILWLAGEQFF	-	TRBJ2-1	TRBV2	-
TGTGCCAGCACCTCAACCAGCGGGGGGCGTGCGGGAACGCAGTATTTT	CASTSTSGGRAGTQYF	TRBD2	TRBJ2-3	TRBV28	-
TGTGCCAGCAGCTTATCTAGCTCCTACAATGAGCAGTTCTTC	CASSLSSSYNEQFF	-	TRBJ2-1	TRBV7-9	-